One sample yielded the 26 T cell receptor beta chains listed below, sequenced in a study of control samples from healthy donors and cancer patients. Measured with immunoSEQ multiplex PCR; TCRdb has only the in-frame clones, and not every one. The repertoire holds roughly 120,000 clones, with approximately 94% as singletons. Sequencing was done on a sample of blood. These receptors originate from a man between 25 and 39 years old in good health.

This chain connects TRBV28 to TRBJ2-7; D uncertain. The CDR3 loop spans 15 amino acids. Germline V lookup: CDR1 MDHEN, CDR2 SYDVKM. V gave up 0 bases and J gave up 5 bases, with 14 bases separating them. The CDR3 bases are TGTGCCAGCAGTTTATGGGTAGGGCAGGTCGACGAGCAGTACTTC. Its protein product is CASSLWVGQVDEQYF. Supplemented by reference TRBV28 and TRBJ2-7, the full variable domain reads DVKVTQSSRYLVKRTGEKVFLECVQDMDHENMFWYRQDPGLGLRLIYFSYDVKMKEKGDIPEGYSVSREKKERFSLILESASTNQTSMYLCASSLWVGQVDEQYFGPGTRLTVT.

CDR3 bases: TGCGCCAGCAGCCAAGGAGGGGCATACACCGGGGAGCTGTTTTTT. Its translation: CASSQGGAYTGELFF. The rearrangement links TRBV4-1 to TRBJ2-2; D may correspond to TRBD1 or TRBD2 (5 bases each). There are 15 residues in the CDR3. Trimming removed 1 base from V and 3 bases from J, with 9 bases in between. The V gene's germline CDR1 is MGHRA and CDR2 YSYEKL.

As regards this clone: Sequence at one end of the junction differs from germline and may be a read error. This chain joins TRBV28 and TRBJ1-2; 12 nucleotides match TRBD1. The CDR3 totals 15 residues. The germline gives CDR1 MDHEN, CDR2 SYDVKM. The CDR3 DNA reads TGTGCCAGCAGTTCCGCCGGGACAGGGGGCGAAATCCGCAACTTC. It translates to CASSSAGTGGEIRNF.

The rearrangement uses TRBV19 and TRBJ1-1; the D is unclear. The CDR3 spans 11 residues. Germline V gene data show CDR1 as LNHDA and CDR2 as SQIVND (reference sequence). V gave up 10 bases and J gave up 0 bases, with 6 bases separating them. CDR3 region: CATKLNTEAFF. The CDR3 DNA follows: TGTGCCACCAAATTGAACACTGAAGCTTTCTTT.

The chain is built from TRBV7-3 and TRBJ1-4; TRBD1 matches 7 bases. The CDR3 is made up of 15 amino acids. V dropped 6 bases and J dropped 3; count of bases not matched to a gene: 7. Germline CDR1 and CDR2: SGHTA and FQGTGA. The CDR3 DNA follows: TGTGCCAGCAGTAAGACAGGGCGGCCTAATGAAAAACTGTTTTTT. Protein product: CASSKTGRPNEKLFF.

The genes are TRBV6-6 and TRBJ2-3; D possibly corresponds to TRBD2 (7 bases). CDR1 is MNHNY, CDR2 SVGAGI, per germline (reference sequence). V was pared by 5 bases and J by 7 bases, with 19 bases between. The CDR3 loop spans 15 amino acids. The CDR3 nucleotides read TGTGCCAGCAGTCATCGCGGGGGCGGGGTATATACGCAGTATTTT. Protein sequence: CASSHRGGGVYTQYF.

The J gene is TRBJ2-6, the V gene TRBV23-1; D not certain. TRBV23-1 is designated an ORF whose function remains uncertain. This CDR3 region has 16 residues. V lost 8 bases to trimming and J lost 0 bases, with 14 bases between them. CDR3 sequence (DNA): TGCGCCAGCGTACGGACGCTTAGCTCTGGGGCCAACGTCCTGACTTTC. Protein sequence: CASVRTLSSGANVLTF.

The rearrangement uses TRBV25-1 and TRBJ1-2; a weak D match, TRBD1 (6 bases). Deletions cut 1 base from V and 8 bases from J, with 11 bases between. The CDR3 extends over 13 amino acids. Germline V gives CDR1 MGHDK, CDR2 SYGVNS. Written as DNA, the CDR3 is TGTGCCAGCAGTGAATCAGGGGTTGGAGGCTACACCTTC. Protein: CASSESGVGGYTF.

The V and J genes are TRBV2 and TRBJ2-3; TRBD2 matches at 8 bases. The CDR3 loop spans 12 amino acids. The V gene end was trimmed by 6 bases and the J gene end by 13 bases; junction bases not matched to a gene: 9. From germline, CDR1 is SNHLY and CDR2 FYNNEI. The CDR3: CASSLGTRGKYF. The CDR3 DNA sequence: TGTGCCAGCAGCCTCGGGACTAGGGGAAAGTATTTT. Full variable domain (outside the CDR3, taken from reference TRBV2 and TRBJ2-3): EPEVTQTPSHQVTQMGQEVILRCVPISNHLYFYWYRQILGQKVEFLVSFYNNEISEKSEIFDDQFSVERPDGSNFTLKIRSTKLEDSAMYFCASSLGTRGKYFGPGTRLTVL.

V is TRBV5-1 and J is TRBJ2-3; 8 nucleotides agree with TRBD2. Per germline, CDR1 SGHRS and CDR2 YFSETQ. The CDR3 has 15 residues. With 4 bases clipped from V and 1 base from J, the junction kept 5 bases outside the gene matches. The CDR3 nucleotides read TGCGCCAGCAGCCCCTCTAGCGGGCGCACAGATACGCAGTATTTT. Encoded protein: CASSPSSGRTDTQYF.

In this sample, this clone turned up once. The chain links TRBV4-3 to TRBJ1-4, with TRBD1 matching 8 bases. CDR1 is LGHNA and CDR2 is YSLEER in the germline V gene. Trimming cost V 1 base and J 4 bases; bases outside gene matches: 5. The CDR3 covers 16 residues. CDR3 protein: CASSQGRGQGNEKLFF. In DNA form, the CDR3 reads TGCGCCAGCAGCCAAGGACGAGGACAGGGTAATGAAAAACTGTTTTTT.

V usage is TRBV3-1 (or the pseudogene TRBV3-2) and J usage is TRBJ1-2, with 9 bases lining up with TRBD1. This CDR3 region has 13 residues. CDR1 LGHDT and CDR2 YNNKEL come from the germline V gene (reference sequence). V trimming: 7 bases; J trimming: 7 bases; junction bases outside the gene matches: 7. CDR3 DNA sequence: TGTGCCAGCACCAACCCGGACAGGGGTGGCTACACCTTC. Its protein is CASTNPDRGGYTF.

The rearrangement joins TRBV10-3 to TRBJ1-4; D might be TRBD1 (5 bases). The germline CDR1 and CDR2 sequences are ENHRY and SYGVKD. Trimming shortened V by 8 bases and J by 2 bases, and 12 bases separated the two germline ends. CDR3 size: 14 residues. The CDR3 DNA reads TGTGCCATCTGGGACGGAAAGACTAATGAAAAACTGTTTTTT. This encodes CAIWDGKTNEKLFF.

The chain uses TRBV18 and TRBJ2-5; the D gene is possibly TRBD1 (6 bases). Germline V CDR1 and CDR2: KGHSH, LQKENI. The V end lost 4 bases, the J end lost 1 base, and 16 bases lay between the germline ends. The CDR3 has 16 residues. This CDR3 is CASSLGPTGGQETQYF. The CDR3 bases are TGTGCCAGCTCACTCGGACCGACAGGCGGCCAAGAGACCCAGTACTTC. Drawing the rest from reference TRBV18 and TRBJ2-5, the complete variable domain is NAGVMQNPRHLVRRRGQEARLRCSPMKGHSHVYWYRQLPEEGLKFMVYLQKENIIDESGMPKERFSAEFPKEGPSILRIQQVVRGDSAAYFCASSLGPTGGQETQYFGPGTRLLVL.

The chain is built from TRBV2 and TRBJ2-2; D remains unclear. Germline V CDR1 and CDR2: SNHLY, FYNNEI. CDR3 size: 12 residues. The ends were cut back, 7 bases at V and 6 bases at J, with 9 bases in the middle. CDR3 sequence: CASTPEAGELFF. DNA of the CDR3: TGTGCCAGCACTCCAGAGGCCGGGGAGCTGTTTTTT. The full variable domain, in which reference TRBV2 and TRBJ2-2 provide the parts outside the CDR3, is EPEVTQTPSHQVTQMGQEVILRCVPISNHLYFYWYRQILGQKVEFLVSFYNNEISEKSEIFDDQFSVERPDGSNFTLKIRSTKLEDSAMYFCASTPEAGELFFGEGSRLTVL.

The CDR3 DNA follows: TGTGCCAGCAGTTACCGGCGGGGGCGTGTTGGAAACACCATATATTTT. Protein product: CASSYRRGRVGNTIYF. The V and J genes are TRBV6-6 and TRBJ1-3, with D possibly being TRBD1 (6 bases). Trimming pared 2 bases from V and 3 bases from J, leaving 14 bases between. Germline CDR1 MNHNY, CDR2 SVGAGI (reference sequence). The CDR3 consists of 16 residues.

This rearrangement joins TRBV9 to TRBJ2-5, with TRBD2 as a possible D gene (6 bases). The V gene lost 0 bases and the J gene lost 4 bases, with 22 bases spanning the gap. This CDR3 has 18 residues. From germline, CDR1 is SGDLS and CDR2 YYNGEE. As DNA, the CDR3 is TGTGCCAGCAGCGTAGCGCGGGACCAGCCCGAAAGGGGAGAGACCCAGTACTTC. Its protein product is CASSVARDQPERGETQYF.

The chain employs TRBV6-1 and TRBJ2-7, with D unresolved. Trimming shortened V by 0 bases and J by 6 bases, and 21 bases separated the two germline ends. Germline V gene sequence: CDR1 MNHNS, CDR2 SASEGT. CDR3 length: 17 residues. For the CDR3, the DNA is TGTGCCAGCAGTGAAGCCGAACGGCGGTTCTTGTCGTCCGAGCAGTACTTC. This translates into CASSEAERRFLSSEQYF.

The V and J genes are TRBV7-2 and TRBJ2-3, with TRBD1 matching 10 bases. The germline gives CDR1 SGHTA, CDR2 FQGNSA. CDR3 length: 18 residues. With 5 bases clipped from V and 2 bases from J, the junction kept 13 bases outside the gene matches. The DNA of the CDR3 is TGTGCCAGCAGCGGACTGAGTGGGGGACAGGGGAACACAGATACGCAGTATTTT. It is translated as CASSGLSGGQGNTDTQYF.

This clone was detected once. The gene calls are TRBV18 and TRBJ1-1, with a weak D call TRBD1 (5 bases). The CDR3 runs to 15 residues. V gave up 0 bases and J gave up 3 bases, with 11 bases separating them. Germline CDR1 reads KGHSH; CDR2 reads LQKENI. In DNA form, the CDR3 reads TGTGCCAGCTCACCACCGGGGGTAAGGGACACTGAAGCTTTCTTT. Its protein product is CASSPPGVRDTEAFF.

The rearrangement joins TRBV9 to TRBJ2-1; possibly TRBD1 for D (7 bases). V lost 4 bases and J lost 7, with 21 bases in between. Germline V gene data show CDR1 as SGDLS and CDR2 as YYNGEE. The CDR3 runs to 16 residues. The CDR3 DNA sequence: TGTGCCAGCAGCCAACCGGAGGGGGCGTGGGGGAATGAGCAGTTCTTC. As protein: CASSQPEGAWGNEQFF.

The chain combines TRBV7-9 with TRBJ1-1; 7 bases agree with TRBD1. Germline V lookup: CDR1 SEHNR, CDR2 FQNEAQ (reference sequence). Losses at the gene ends were 3 bases for V and 1 base for J; bases not matched to a gene: 5. This CDR3 contains 15 residues. Here the CDR3 reads CASSLTGNRNTEAFF. The CDR3 nucleotides read TGTGCCAGCAGCTTGACAGGGAATAGGAACACTGAAGCTTTCTTT.

The rearrangement joins TRBV7-9 to TRBJ2-6; a possible D gene is TRBD1 (6 bases). The germline V and J ends were trimmed by 5 bases and 1 base, with 18 bases remaining between them. The germline V gene encodes CDR1 SEHNR and CDR2 FQNEAQ (reference sequence). The CDR3 contains 18 residues. This chain's CDR3 is CASSGRGGPASGANVLTF. CDR3 nucleotide sequence: TGTGCCAGCAGCGGCCGAGGGGGACCGGCATCTGGGGCCAACGTCCTGACTTTC.

The chain joins TRBV6-1 to TRBJ1-2; 10 nucleotides match TRBD1. Germline V gene sequence: CDR1 MNHNS, CDR2 SASEGT. The CDR3 is 17 amino acids. V dropped 3 bases and J dropped 5; count of bases not matched to a gene: 12. In DNA, the CDR3 is TGTGCCAGCAGTGACGGGCCTTCCGGGACAGGGGCATATGGCTACACCTTC. Translated: CASSDGPSGTGAYGYTF.

The CDR3 nucleotides are TGTGCCAGTACGGTTCAGGGGCGACCCTACGAGCAGTACTTC. It encodes CASTVQGRPYEQYF. The rearrangement uses TRBV19 and TRBJ2-7; D possibly corresponds to TRBD1 (6 bases). Germline assignment: CDR1 LNHDA and CDR2 SQIVND (reference sequence). CDR3 length: 14 residues. Trimming stripped 7 bases from V and 2 bases from J, with 15 bases between.

The rearrangement joins TRBV6-4 to TRBJ2-1; 12 nucleotides line up with TRBD1. V dropped 0 bases and J dropped 12; count of bases not matched to a gene: 6. Germline V CDR1 and CDR2: MRHNA, SNTAGT. The CDR3 has 15 amino acids. This CDR3 reads CASSDSGTGGDGQFF. DNA of the CDR3: TGTGCCAGCAGTGACTCCGGGACAGGGGGCGATGGGCAGTTCTTC.